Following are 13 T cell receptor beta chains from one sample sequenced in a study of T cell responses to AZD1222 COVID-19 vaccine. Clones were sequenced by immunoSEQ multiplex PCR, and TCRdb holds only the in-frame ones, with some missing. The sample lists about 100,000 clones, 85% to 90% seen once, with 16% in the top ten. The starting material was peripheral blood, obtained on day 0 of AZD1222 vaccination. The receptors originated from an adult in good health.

DNA for the CDR3: TGTGCCAGCAGCTCAGCACAGGGGGCTAACACTGAAGCTTTCTTT. Translation gives CASSSAQGANTEAFF. V and J are TRBV11-3 and TRBJ1-1; 9 positions match TRBD1. The CDR3 is 15 residues long. CDR1 and CDR2 (germline): SGHNT, YENEEA. V shed 4 bases, J shed 2 bases, and the junction held 5 bases outside the gene matches.

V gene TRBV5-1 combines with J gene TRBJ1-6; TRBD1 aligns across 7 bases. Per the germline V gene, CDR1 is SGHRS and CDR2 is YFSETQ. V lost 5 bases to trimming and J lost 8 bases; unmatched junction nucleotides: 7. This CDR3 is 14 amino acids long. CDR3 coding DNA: TGCGCCAGCAGTTCCGGGACAGAGTATTCACCCCTCCACTTT. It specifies CASSSGTEYSPLHF.

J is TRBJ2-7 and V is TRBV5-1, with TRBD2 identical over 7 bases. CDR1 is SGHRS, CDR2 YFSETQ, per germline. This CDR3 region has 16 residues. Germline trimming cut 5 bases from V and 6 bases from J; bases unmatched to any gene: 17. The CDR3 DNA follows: TGCGCCAGCAGTCGCTTAACACGGCAGGGAGGGACCGAGCAGTACTTC. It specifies CASSRLTRQGGTEQYF.

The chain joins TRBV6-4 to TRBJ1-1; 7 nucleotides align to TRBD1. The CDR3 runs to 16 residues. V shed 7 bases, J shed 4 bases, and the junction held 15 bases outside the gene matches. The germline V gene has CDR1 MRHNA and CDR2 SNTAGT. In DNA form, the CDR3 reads TGTGCCAGCACTCAGGGGGGGGCTGGTGGGGCCACTGAAGCTTTCTTT. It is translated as CASTQGGAGGATEAFF.

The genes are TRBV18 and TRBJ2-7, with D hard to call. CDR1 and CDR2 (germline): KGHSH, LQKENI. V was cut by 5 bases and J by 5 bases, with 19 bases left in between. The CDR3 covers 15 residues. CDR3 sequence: CASSGSEKKENEQYF. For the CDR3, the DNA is TGTGCCAGCTCAGGCAGTGAAAAAAAGGAGAACGAGCAGTACTTC.

CDR3 nucleotide sequence: TGTGCCAGCAGTGAAGGGGGGGGACGTACGCAGCAGTACTTC. It specifies CASSEGGGRTQQYF. The chain recombines TRBV25-1 with TRBJ2-7, with 7 bases identical to TRBD2. The J segment lost 8 bases and the V segment lost 2 bases, leaving 9 bases of the junction unmatched. The CDR3 is 14 residues long. Per the germline V gene, CDR1 is MGHDK and CDR2 is SYGVNS.

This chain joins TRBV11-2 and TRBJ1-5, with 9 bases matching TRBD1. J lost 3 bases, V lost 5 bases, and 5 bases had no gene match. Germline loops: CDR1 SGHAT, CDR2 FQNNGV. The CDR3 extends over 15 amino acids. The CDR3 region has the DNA TGTGCCAGCAGCCCCGGACAGGGGATCAATCAGCCCCAGCATTTT. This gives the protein CASSPGQGINQPQHF.

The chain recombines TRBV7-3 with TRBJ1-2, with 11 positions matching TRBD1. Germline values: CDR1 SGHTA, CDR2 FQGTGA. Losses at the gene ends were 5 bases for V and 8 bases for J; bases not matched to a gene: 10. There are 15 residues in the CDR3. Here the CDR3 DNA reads TGTGCCAGCAGCCCGCAGCCGGGACAGGGGGTCGGCTACACCTTC. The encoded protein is CASSPQPGQGVGYTF.

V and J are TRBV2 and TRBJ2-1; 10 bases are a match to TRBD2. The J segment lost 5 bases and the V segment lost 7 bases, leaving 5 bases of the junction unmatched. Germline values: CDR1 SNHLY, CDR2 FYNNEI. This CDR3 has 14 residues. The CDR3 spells CASTRTSGHNEQFF. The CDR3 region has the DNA TGTGCCAGCACACGGACTAGCGGTCACAATGAGCAGTTCTTC.

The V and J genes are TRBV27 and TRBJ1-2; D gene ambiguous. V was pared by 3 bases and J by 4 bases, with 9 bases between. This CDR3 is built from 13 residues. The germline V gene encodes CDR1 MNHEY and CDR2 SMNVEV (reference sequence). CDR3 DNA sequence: TGTGCCAGCAGTTTCCAGGTTGGCTATGGCTACACCTTC. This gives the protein CASSFQVGYGYTF.

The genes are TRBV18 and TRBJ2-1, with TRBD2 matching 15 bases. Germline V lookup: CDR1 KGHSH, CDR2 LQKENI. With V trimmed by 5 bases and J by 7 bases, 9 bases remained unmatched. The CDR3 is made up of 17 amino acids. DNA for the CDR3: TGTGCCAGCTCATCCGGGACTAGCGGGGGGCTAGGAAATGAGCAGTTCTTC. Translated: CASSSGTSGGLGNEQFF.

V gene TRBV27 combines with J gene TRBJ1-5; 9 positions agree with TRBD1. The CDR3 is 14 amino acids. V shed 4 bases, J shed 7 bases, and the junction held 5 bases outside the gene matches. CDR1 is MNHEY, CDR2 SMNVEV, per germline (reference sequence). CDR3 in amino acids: CASSSGQGRQPQHF. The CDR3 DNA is TGTGCCAGCAGTTCCGGACAGGGGCGGCAGCCCCAGCATTTT.

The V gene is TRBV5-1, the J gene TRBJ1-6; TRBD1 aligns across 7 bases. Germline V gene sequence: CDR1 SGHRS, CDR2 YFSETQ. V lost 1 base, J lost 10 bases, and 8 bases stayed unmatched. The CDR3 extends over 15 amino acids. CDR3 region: CASSLLGQEGSPLHF. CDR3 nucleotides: TGCGCCAGCAGCTTGTTAGGACAGGAAGGGTCACCCCTCCACTTT.